A single sample gave rise to the 15 T cell receptor beta chains below, sequenced in a study of blood T cell repertoires in COVID-19. Only in-frame clones appear in the TCRdb table, and some are missing; sequencing was by immunoSEQ multiplex PCR. The top ten hold around 8% of the sample, which has some 45,000 clones, around 80% seen once. Sequenced input: peripheral blood. The receptors originated from an older man in a cohort sampled during active COVID-19.

The chain carries TRBV19 and TRBJ1-5; 7 bases map to TRBD1. The V gene end was trimmed by 9 bases and the J gene end by 0 bases; junction bases not matched to a gene: 11. The germline CDR1 and CDR2 sequences are LNHDA and SQIVND (reference sequence). The CDR3 consists of 16 residues. CDR3 coding DNA: TGTGCCAGCAAACAGGGGCGGACCTATAGCAATCAGCCCCAGCATTTT. As protein: CASKQGRTYSNQPQHF.

The genes are TRBV20-1 and TRBJ1-2, with D uncertain. Trimming pared 4 bases from V and 9 bases from J, leaving 9 bases between. This CDR3 comprises 10 residues. Per germline, CDR1 DFQATT and CDR2 SNEGSKA (reference sequence). CDR3 sequence (DNA): TGCAGTGCTAAGGCGGGTCGCTACACCTTC. Translated: CSAKAGRYTF.

The J gene is TRBJ1-5, the V gene TRBV7-2; 9 positions agree with TRBD1. The CDR3 extends over 15 amino acids. CDR1 and CDR2 (germline): SGHTA, FQGNSA. The V and J ends lost 5 bases and 6 bases, in that order; junction bases with no gene match: 8. The CDR3 sequence is CASSPDRGWGQPQHF. The CDR3, as DNA: TGTGCCAGCAGCCCGGACAGGGGTTGGGGTCAGCCCCAGCATTTT.

The chain links TRBV27 to TRBJ2-2; perhaps TRBD1 as D (6 bases). The CDR3 totals 13 residues. V was pared by 6 bases and J by 6 bases, with 11 bases between. The germline V gene has CDR1 MNHEY and CDR2 SMNVEV (reference sequence). The CDR3 region is CASRGQGSGELFF. The DNA for the CDR3 is TGTGCCAGCAGGGGCCAGGGGTCCGGGGAGCTGTTTTTT.

CDR3 loop: CASMELSTDTQYF. CDR3 DNA: TGTGCCAGCATGGAGCTAAGCACAGATACGCAGTATTTT. The rearrangement joins TRBV28 to TRBJ2-3, with D unresolved. The CDR3 extends over 13 amino acids. Looked up from germline, CDR1 is MDHEN and CDR2 is SYDVKM. V was shortened by 7 bases and J by 0 bases, with 8 bases between the two germline ends.

The chain is built from TRBV28 and TRBJ2-2; weak D call: TRBD1 (6 bases). The CDR3 has 17 residues. Germline values: CDR1 MDHEN, CDR2 SYDVKM. V lost 5 bases and J 2 bases, leaving 18 bases between the germline ends. The CDR3 DNA reads as TGTGCCAGCAGTCGGGCCGGCAGGGGAAGCAACACCGGGGAGCTGTTTTTT. Its protein product is CASSRAGRGSNTGELFF.

This chain uses TRBV18 with TRBJ1-2, with 7 bases that match TRBD1. Germline V lookup: CDR1 KGHSH, CDR2 LQKENI. The CDR3 loop spans 13 amino acids. Trimming at V came to 6 bases and at J to 4 bases, leaving 5 bases not matched to a gene. CDR3 nucleotide sequence: TGTGCCAGCTCCTTCGACAGGGTCTATGGCTACACCTTC. Protein: CASSFDRVYGYTF.

This chain uses TRBV24-1 with TRBJ2-1; the D gene is possibly TRBD1 (6 bases). The germline V and J ends were trimmed by 4 bases and 1 base, with 16 bases remaining between them. The germline gives CDR1 KGHDR, CDR2 SFDVKD. This CDR3 is built from 17 residues. The DNA of the CDR3 is TGTGCCACCAGTGACCCTTCGGGGCAGGGGTCCTACAATGAGCAGTTCTTC. It codes for CATSDPSGQGSYNEQFF.

The chain employs TRBV28 and TRBJ1-1, with D possibly TRBD1 on 5 matching bases. The V end was cut by 8 bases, the J end by 7 bases, with 17 bases between. Germline lookup yields CDR1 MDHEN and CDR2 SYDVKM. The CDR3 is 13 amino acids. CDR3 sequence (DNA): TGTGCCAGCGCCCTTACAGGCGTCTTTGAAGCTTTCTTT. Its protein is CASALTGVFEAFF.

The chain carries TRBV5-8 and TRBJ2-7, with TRBD1 matching over 9 bases. The CDR3 consists of 14 residues. In germline, CDR1 is SGHTS, CDR2 YDEGEE. The junction had 10 bases not matched to a gene; V was cut back by 10 bases and J by 2 bases. The CDR3 DNA is TGTGCCGGACTCGACAGGGGGAGGCCCTACGAGCAGTACTTC. Its translation: CAGLDRGRPYEQYF.

The V and J genes are TRBV7-9 and TRBJ1-2, with D perhaps TRBD1 (6 bases). This CDR3 is 13 amino acids long. Germline CDR1 reads SEHNR; CDR2 reads FQNEAQ (reference sequence). V dropped 1 base and J dropped 6 bases, with 9 bases sitting between them. The CDR3 coding sequence is TGTGCCAGCAGCTTAGTCAGGGGTAATGGCTACACCTTC. It encodes CASSLVRGNGYTF. The variable domain in full, with the rest retrieved from reference TRBV7-9 and TRBJ1-2, is DTGVSQNPRHKITKRGQNVTFRCDPISEHNRLYWYRQTLGQGPEFLTYFQNEAQLEKSRLLSDRFSAERPKGSFSTLEIQRTEQGDSAMYLCASSLVRGNGYTFGSGTRLTVV.

This chain connects TRBV5-1 to TRBJ2-3; 7 nucleotides match TRBD1. The V segment lost 0 bases and the J segment 6 bases; nucleotides outside the gene matches: 7. Per the germline V gene, CDR1 is SGHRS and CDR2 is YFSETQ. The CDR3 has 15 amino acids. CDR3 sequence reads: CASSLGRTGADTQYF. CDR3 in DNA: TGCGCCAGCAGCTTGGGAAGAACAGGGGCGGATACGCAGTATTTT.

This clone was recorded once. This chain uses TRBV14 with TRBJ1-4; 9 nucleotides match TRBD1. The ends lost 3 bases at V and 4 bases at J; junction bases unmatched: 6. The V gene's germline CDR1 is SGHDN and CDR2 FVKESK. The CDR3 covers 16 residues. The CDR3 is CASSHQPGQGNEKLFF. In DNA form, the CDR3 reads TGTGCCAGCAGCCATCAACCGGGACAGGGTAATGAAAAACTGTTTTTT.

The chain carries TRBV10-2 and TRBJ2-1; 14 bases align to TRBD2. Trimming at V came to 7 bases and at J to 3 bases, leaving 8 bases not matched to a gene. The V gene's germline CDR1 is WSHSY and CDR2 SAAADI. The CDR3 covers 17 residues. The CDR3 DNA follows: TGCGCCAGCACCTTCGGGACTAGCGGGAGTGTCTACAATGAGCAGTTCTTC. Translating it yields CASTFGTSGSVYNEQFF.

The V gene is TRBV9, the J gene TRBJ2-2; TRBD1 matches at 8 bases. The CDR3 has 16 residues. CDR1 and CDR2 (germline): SGDLS, YYNGEE. The V and J ends lost 0 bases and 4 bases, in that order; junction bases with no gene match: 5. The CDR3 bases are TGTGCCAGCAGCGTAGGGGGACAGGCGGGCACCGGGGAGCTGTTTTTT. The encoded protein is CASSVGGQAGTGELFF.